What follows is one T cell receptor (beta chain) and its context. The antigen is unknown. As to time point: healthy volunteer bleed at 2 weeks. Whole blood, unfractionated, served as the material for total RNA extraction. This sample was included in a study of human T cells and chemical hapten exposure. The wider study: There were per-sample TCR yield variations, arising mainly from small pooled library volume differences. General study findings and limits: Sensitizing to DPC left TCRs with a frequency above 1 in 1000 unaltered.

In the library, unique molecular identifiers were attached to individual cDNA molecules. In the authors' methods: Sample-level TCR yields exhibited a median of approximately 89,000, with a range of roughly 20,000 to 690,600. Using its own MiXCR run on the RACE reads, TCRdb lists one record per CDR3 protein. The V and J calls were not made by the authors but by TCRdb's processing. The table includes about 93,000 distinct CDR3 sequences, 8.5% to 9% detected once. Germline CDR1 reads MNHNY; CDR2 reads SVGAGI (reference sequence). V lost 0 bases, J lost 8 bases, and 6 bases stayed unmatched. This CDR3 comprises 15 residues.

V gene TRBV6-6 combines with J gene TRBJ1-4; 7 bases align to TRBD1. Sequencing was performed on whole blood. The origin of this receptor is a female donor in good health. Some clones in this sample may be carry-over from other donors' samples. CDR3 coding DNA: TGTGCCAGCAGTTACTCGAGACAGGGAATAGAAAAACTGTTTTTT. This gives the protein CASSYSRQGIEKLFF.